The text below deals with one TCR beta chain. The antigen is undetermined. CDR1 is SQVTM, CDR2 ANQGSEA, per germline. V lost 5 bases to trimming and J lost 2 bases, with 6 bases between them. The CDR3 length is 11 residues. This record comes from a study of OX40 agonist ivuxolimab in advanced cancers. Study summary: Participants averaged around 60 years of age (range 23 to 79) and were 82.7% male. Study-wide points: Both CD4+ and CD8+ T cell populations in blood had undergone clonal expansion by week 6 at 0.1 to 3.0 mg/kg. Low normalized T-cell clonal expansion was also seen in some nonresponders. Expanded clones were, on average, more numerous among CD8+ T cells than CD4+.

Assay used: immunoSEQ multiplex PCR; TCRdb lists only in-frame clones, some missing. The data show under 70,000 clones, roughly 88% seen once. This material consisted of CD4+ or CD8+ T cells sorted from blood, taken in a trial of the OX40 agonist ivuxolimab. This receptor was taken from an adult with an advanced solid tumor such as melanoma, head and neck, liver or kidney cancer. This rearrangement joins TRBV29-1 to TRBJ1-2; D unclear. CDR3 in amino acids: CSVWSNYGYTF. The CDR3 DNA follows: TGCAGCGTTTGGAGCAACTATGGCTACACCTTC.